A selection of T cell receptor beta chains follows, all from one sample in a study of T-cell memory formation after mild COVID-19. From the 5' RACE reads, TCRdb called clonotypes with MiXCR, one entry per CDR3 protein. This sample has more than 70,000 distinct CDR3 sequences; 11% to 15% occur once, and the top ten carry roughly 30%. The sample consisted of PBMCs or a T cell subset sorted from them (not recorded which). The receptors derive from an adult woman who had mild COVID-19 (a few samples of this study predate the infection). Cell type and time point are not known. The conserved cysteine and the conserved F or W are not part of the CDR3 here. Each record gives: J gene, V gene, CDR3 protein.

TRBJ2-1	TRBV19	ASSMRLAGEDEQF
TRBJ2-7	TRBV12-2	ASRLVGLDEQY
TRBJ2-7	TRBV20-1	SARSGAEQY
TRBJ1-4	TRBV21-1	ASSKWGSNRAPSLKLF
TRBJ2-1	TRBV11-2	ASSLHSIGSEQF
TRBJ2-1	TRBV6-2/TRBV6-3	ASSDTGTFMYNEQF
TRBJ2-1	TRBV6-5	ASSYSSPGRDEQF
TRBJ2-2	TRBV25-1	ASSPQDTGELF
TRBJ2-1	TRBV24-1	ATVNSGSGNEQF
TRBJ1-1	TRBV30	AWSQDTAF
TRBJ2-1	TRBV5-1	ASFDRGQSNEQF
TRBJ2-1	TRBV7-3	ASSLTTGGRADNEQF
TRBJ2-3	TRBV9	ASSVSSGVTDTQY
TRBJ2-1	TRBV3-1	ASSQVGLINEQF
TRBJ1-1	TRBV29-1	SVGQGEAF
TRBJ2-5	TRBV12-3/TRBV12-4	ASSFEATSGRARETQY
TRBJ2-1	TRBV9	ASSASPGLAEQF
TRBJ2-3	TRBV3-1	ASSQGLLEITDTQY
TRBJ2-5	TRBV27	ATWSGTGYQETQY
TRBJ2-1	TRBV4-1	ASSQDSGGSNEQF
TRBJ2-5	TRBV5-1	ASSKSPGTGGPRGHQETQY
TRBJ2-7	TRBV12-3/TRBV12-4	ASSFDDEQY